A single sample is the source of the 27 T cell receptor beta chains below, sequenced in a study of shared clonotypes between healthy human individuals. Some clones are missing from TCRdb's copy, which holds only in-frame ones; the method was immunoSEQ multiplex PCR. The data show about 460,000 clones, 75% to 80% seen once. Sequenced: PBMCs. The receptor source for this set is a woman aged 40-49 years in good health. Some clones in this sample may be carry-over from other donors' samples.

The CDR3 reads CASSQSTSPGGAGYTF. Written as DNA, the CDR3 is TGCGCCAGCAGCCAATCGACATCCCCAGGGGGCGCTGGCTACACCTTC. The chain combines TRBV5-1 with TRBJ1-2, with TRBD1 matching over 8 bases. The ends lost 4 bases at V and 7 bases at J; junction bases unmatched: 15. Germline CDR1 SGHRS, CDR2 YFSETQ. The length of the CDR3 is 16 residues. The full variable domain, rest sourced from reference TRBV5-1 and TRBJ1-2, is KAGVTQTPRYLIKTRGQQVTLSCSPISGHRSVSWYQQTPGQGLQFLFEYFSETQRNKGNFPGRFSGRQFSNSRSEMNVSTLELGDSALYLCASSQSTSPGGAGYTFGSGTRLTVV.

The V and J genes are TRBV7-8 and TRBJ2-1; a weak D match, TRBD2 (5 bases). Germline-derived CDR1 and CDR2 are SGHVS and FQNEAQ. V was clipped by 1 base and J by 3 bases, with 19 bases between them. This CDR3 has 18 amino acids. The CDR3 here is CASSLGEILRLNYNEQFF. The CDR3 nucleotides read TGTGCCAGCAGCTTAGGGGAGATACTTCGATTGAACTACAATGAGCAGTTCTTC.

As for this clone: Other DNA sequences in this sample translate to the same CDR3. The chain carries TRBV5-1 and TRBJ1-1; unclear D gene. The CDR3 is 14 residues long. V gave up 0 bases and J gave up 0 bases, with 6 bases separating them. Germline values: CDR1 SGHRS, CDR2 YFSETQ. The CDR3 DNA reads as TGCGCCAGCAGCTTGGCCCGGATGAACACTGAAGCTTTCTTT. The encoded protein is CASSLARMNTEAFF. Looking up the rest from reference TRBV5-1 and TRBJ1-1 gives the full variable domain: KAGVTQTPRYLIKTRGQQVTLSCSPISGHRSVSWYQQTPGQGLQFLFEYFSETQRNKGNFPGRFSGRQFSNSRSEMNVSTLELGDSALYLCASSLARMNTEAFFGQGTRLTVV.

This clone occurred a few times. This chain connects TRBV5-1 to TRBJ2-5; 8 bases fit TRBD1. The germline V gene has CDR1 SGHRS and CDR2 YFSETQ. CDR3 length: 15 amino acids. V was clipped by 5 bases and J by 2 bases; unmatched bases: 8. This CDR3 reads CASRQGAYLQETQYF. The CDR3 DNA reads as TGCGCCAGCAGGCAGGGGGCGTACCTTCAAGAGACCCAGTACTTC.

The gene calls are TRBV10-3 and TRBJ1-2, with 8 bases that match TRBD1. Germline values: CDR1 ENHRY, CDR2 SYGVKD. This CDR3 has 14 residues. V gave up 8 bases and J gave up 7 bases; unmatched junction bases: 12. The CDR3 spells CAIFSSGQGGGYTF. CDR3 sequence (DNA): TGTGCCATCTTCTCTTCAGGACAGGGCGGTGGCTACACCTTC.

The chain is built from TRBV29-1 and TRBJ1-2; D may be TRBD1 (6 bases). The length of the CDR3 is 12 residues. Between the trimmed V and J ends, which lost 4 bases and 6 bases, there was a span of 12 bases. The V gene's germline CDR1 is SQVTM and CDR2 ANQGSEA. The CDR3 sequence is CSVAQTGNGYTF. The CDR3 DNA reads TGCAGCGTTGCCCAAACAGGGAATGGCTACACCTTC.

The chain couples TRBV5-8 to TRBJ1-1, with D unclear. The germline V and J ends were trimmed by 0 bases and 4 bases, with 4 bases remaining between them. This CDR3 is 12 amino acids long. Germline CDR1 reads SGHTS; CDR2 reads YDEGEE. CDR3 residues: CASSLVATEAFF. CDR3 DNA: TGTGCCAGCAGCTTGGTAGCCACTGAAGCTTTCTTT.

The V call is TRBV4-1, the J call TRBJ2-3; the D is unclear. CDR1 is MGHRA, CDR2 YSYEKL, per germline. This CDR3 contains 16 residues. Trimming pared 3 bases from V and 3 bases from J, leaving 16 bases between. The CDR3 DNA reads as TGCGCCAGCAGCCACGGCCAAGGTACCGGGACAGATACGCAGTATTTT. This gives the protein CASSHGQGTGTDTQYF.

The chain combines TRBV6-1 with TRBJ2-3; D remains unclear. CDR1 and CDR2 (germline): MNHNS, SASEGT. The V and J ends lost 3 bases and 0 bases respectively, with 10 bases between them. CDR3 length: 15 amino acids. Here the CDR3 reads CASSDGASSTDTQYF. The DNA for the CDR3 is TGTGCCAGCAGTGACGGCGCCTCTAGCACAGATACGCAGTATTTT.

Concerning this clone: Other nucleotide sequences in the sample specify the same CDR3. The DNA of the CDR3 is TGTGCCAGTAGTATAGGGACTAGCGGCTACAATGAGCAGTTCTTC. This sequence encodes CASSIGTSGYNEQFF. The rearrangement links TRBV19 to TRBJ2-1, with TRBD2 identical over 10 bases. With V trimmed by 1 base and J by 3 bases, 0 bases remained unmatched. CDR3 length equals 15 residues. Germline V CDR1 and CDR2: LNHDA, SQIVND (reference sequence). The full variable domain, rest sourced from reference TRBV19 and TRBJ2-1, is DGGITQSPKYLFRKEGQNVTLSCEQNLNHDAMYWYRQDPGQGLRLIYYSQIVNDFQKGDIAEGYSVSREKKESFPLTVTSAQKNPTAFYLCASSIGTSGYNEQFFGPGTRLTVL.

The V and J genes are TRBV27 and TRBJ1-5; D is perhaps TRBD1 (5 bases). CDR1 is MNHEY and CDR2 is SMNVEV in the germline V gene (reference sequence). This CDR3 has 13 residues. The germline V and J ends were trimmed by 4 bases and 6 bases, with 10 bases remaining between them. The chain's CDR3 is CASSSRTFQPQHF. The CDR3 DNA sequence: TGTGCCAGCAGTTCAAGGACATTTCAGCCCCAGCATTTT.

A word on this clone: Compared with germline, one end of the junction differs, possibly owing to a read error. The V call is TRBV18, the J call TRBJ2-1; 10 bases line up with TRBD1. Germline loops: CDR1 KGHSH, CDR2 LQKENI. The CDR3 extends over 15 amino acids. The CDR3, as DNA: TGTGCCAGCTCACCGGGACAGGGGCTCCTCAATGAGCGGTTCTTC. Protein: CASSPGQGLLNERFF.

The chain has TRBV29-1 and TRBJ2-3; TRBD2 agrees at 9 bases. This CDR3 is 14 amino acids long. With 7 bases clipped from V and 2 bases from J, the junction kept 7 bases outside the gene matches. The germline V gene has CDR1 SQVTM and CDR2 ANQGSEA. The CDR3 spells CSGSGLADTDTQYF. CDR3 sequence (DNA): TGCAGCGGTTCGGGACTAGCAGACACAGATACGCAGTATTTT.

This clone was picked up many times. This chain connects TRBV7-2 to TRBJ2-7, with TRBD2 matching 11 bases. Trimming cost V 5 bases and J 1 base; bases outside gene matches: 4. Germline V gene sequence: CDR1 SGHTA, CDR2 FQGNSA. This CDR3 is 15 amino acids long. Here the CDR3 reads CASSVWTSGSYEQYF. For the CDR3, the DNA is TGTGCCAGCAGCGTCTGGACTAGCGGGTCCTACGAGCAGTACTTC.

V is TRBV5-1 and J is TRBJ2-1; D may be TRBD1 (6 bases). V was trimmed by 4 bases and J by 7 bases, leaving 15 bases between them. CDR1 is SGHRS, CDR2 YFSETQ, per germline. The CDR3 is made up of 14 amino acids. CDR3 in amino acids: CASSTTGNANEQFF. The CDR3 region has the DNA TGCGCCAGCAGCACCACAGGGAATGCGAATGAGCAGTTCTTC.

The chain carries TRBV2 and TRBJ2-1; 9 bases are a match to TRBD2. The germline gives CDR1 SNHLY, CDR2 FYNNEI. This CDR3 has 15 residues. J gave up 8 bases and V 0 bases, and 5 bases lay outside the gene matches. The DNA of the CDR3 is TGTGCCAGCAGTGAAGCATCGCTAGCGGGATATGAGCAGTTCTTC. Translation: CASSEASLAGYEQFF.

The rearrangement links TRBV9 to TRBJ2-1, with 7 bases matching TRBD2. The junction had 5 bases not matched to a gene; V was cut back by 5 bases and J by 6 bases. Germline loops: CDR1 SGDLS, CDR2 YYNGEE. The CDR3 runs to 13 residues. The CDR3 DNA sequence: TGTGCCAGCAGTTCGACTAGCTCCAATGAGCAGTTCTTC. Translation gives CASSSTSSNEQFF. The entire variable domain, with the rest obtained from reference TRBV9 and TRBJ2-1, is as follows: DSGVTQTPKHLITATGQRVTLRCSPRSGDLSVYWYQQSLDQGLQFLIQYYNGEERAKGNILERFSAQQFPDLHSELNLSSLELGDSALYFCASSSTSSNEQFFGPGTRLTVL.

This clone was observed once. The V and J genes are TRBV6-1 and TRBJ2-3; D assignment may be TRBD1 or TRBD2 (5 bases each). The length of the CDR3 is 15 residues. Between the trimmed V and J ends, which lost 1 base and 1 base, there was a span of 9 bases. Germline CDR1 reads MNHNS; CDR2 reads SASEGT. Written as DNA, the CDR3 is TGTGCCAGCAGTGAAGAATTGGGGGGCACAGATACGCAGTATTTT. Amino acid sequence: CASSEELGGTDTQYF.

The chain links TRBV10-3 to TRBJ2-2; D gene unclear. V was shortened by 2 bases and J by 2 bases, with 9 bases between the two germline ends. The CDR3 has 15 residues. Germline V gene data show CDR1 as ENHRY and CDR2 as SYGVKD. CDR3 sequence: CAISEAPSNTGELFF. The CDR3, as DNA: TGTGCCATCAGTGAGGCGCCTTCTAACACCGGGGAGCTGTTTTTT.

As for this clone: Additional DNA sequences in this sample encode the identical CDR3. This rearrangement joins TRBV2 to TRBJ2-5; the D gene is possibly TRBD2 (6 bases). The CDR3 sequence is 13 residues long. Per germline, CDR1 SNHLY and CDR2 FYNNEI. The ends were cut back, 7 bases at V and 1 base at J, with 10 bases in the middle. The CDR3 loop is CASIRGSQETQYF. The CDR3 nucleotides read TGTGCCAGCATACGGGGGAGCCAAGAGACCCAGTACTTC.

This clone came up once. The sample has other DNA sequences that encode this CDR3 too. This rearrangement joins TRBV5-4 to TRBJ2-7; D is uncertain. Germline V gene sequence: CDR1 SGHNT, CDR2 YYREEE (reference sequence). The germline V and J ends were trimmed by 2 bases and 3 bases, with 6 bases remaining between them. The CDR3 sequence is 12 residues long. The CDR3 loop is CASSFGIYEQYF. CDR3 in DNA: TGTGCCAGCAGCTTTGGCATCTACGAGCAGTACTTC.

The chain joins TRBV5-4 to TRBJ1-2; 8 bases are a match to TRBD1. Per the germline V gene, CDR1 is SGHNT and CDR2 is YYREEE (reference sequence). With V trimmed by 5 bases and J by 7 bases, 10 bases remained unmatched. CDR3 length equals 14 residues. The CDR3 DNA reads as TGTGCCAGCAGAACCGGGACAGGTGGAAGTGGCTACACCTTC. As protein: CASRTGTGGSGYTF.

This rearrangement joins TRBV30 to TRBJ1-5; D may be TRBD1 (5 bases). The CDR3 has 14 amino acids. The germline V gene encodes CDR1 GTSNPN and CDR2 SVGIG (reference sequence). The V end was cut by 0 bases, the J end by 3 bases, with 9 bases between. CDR3 sequence: CAWSVMGDNQPQHF. The DNA of the CDR3 is TGTGCCTGGAGTGTAATGGGGGACAATCAGCCCCAGCATTTT.

V usage is TRBV15 and J usage is TRBJ2-5; D possibly corresponds to TRBD1 (5 bases). The length of the CDR3 is 12 residues. Per the germline V gene, CDR1 is LNHNV and CDR2 is YYDKDF (reference sequence). Trimming pared 1 base from V and 7 bases from J, leaving 7 bases between. The CDR3 spells CATSRAQGTQYF. Here the CDR3 DNA reads TGTGCCACCAGCAGAGCCCAGGGGACCCAGTACTTC.

V and J are TRBV7-9 and TRBJ2-4; weak D call: TRBD1 (5 bases). Looked up from germline, CDR1 is SEHNR and CDR2 is FQNEAQ (reference sequence). The V and J ends lost 3 bases and 0 bases respectively, with 9 bases between them. The CDR3 consists of 15 residues. CDR3: CASSLDNLAKNIQYF. CDR3 DNA sequence: TGTGCCAGCAGCTTGGACAACTTAGCCAAAAACATTCAGTACTTC.

The chain joins TRBV30 to TRBJ1-5; D possibly corresponds to TRBD1 (6 bases). Trimming removed 3 bases at V and 2 bases at J, with 14 bases between. This CDR3 spans 15 amino acids. Germline CDR1 is GTSNPN and CDR2 is SVGIG (reference sequence). The CDR3 here is CAWSRTERGNQPQHF. DNA of the CDR3: TGTGCCTGGAGCAGGACAGAGAGAGGCAATCAGCCCCAGCATTTT.

The CDR3 loop reads CASSSNPGLAGVYEQYF. The CDR3 region has the DNA TGCGCCAGCAGCTCCAACCCGGGACTAGCGGGAGTCTACGAGCAGTACTTC. V usage is TRBV5-1 and J usage is TRBJ2-7; 14 bases match TRBD2. From germline, CDR1 is SGHRS and CDR2 YFSETQ. The junction had 8 bases not matched to a gene; V was cut back by 3 bases and J by 3 bases. The CDR3 loop spans 17 amino acids.